The entry that follows covers one T cell receptor beta chain sequence. Some clones are missing from TCRdb's copy, which holds only in-frame ones; the method was immunoSEQ multiplex PCR. The repertoire holds about 140,000 clones, with 60% to 80% as singletons. This sample is part of a study of blood T cell repertoires in COVID-19. CDR1 and CDR2 (germline): DFQATT, SNEGSKA (reference sequence). Trimming pared 0 bases from V and 9 bases from J, leaving 3 bases between. The CDR3 has 10 residues. The receptor was derived from a woman aged 50 to 65 who had recovered from COVID-19. V usage is TRBV20-1 and J usage is TRBJ2-1; D gene uncertain. Sequencing was performed on PBMCs or T cells enriched from blood (not recorded which). CDR3 in DNA: TGCAGTGCTAGAGAGGCTGAGCAGTTCTTC. Its protein is CSAREAEQFF.